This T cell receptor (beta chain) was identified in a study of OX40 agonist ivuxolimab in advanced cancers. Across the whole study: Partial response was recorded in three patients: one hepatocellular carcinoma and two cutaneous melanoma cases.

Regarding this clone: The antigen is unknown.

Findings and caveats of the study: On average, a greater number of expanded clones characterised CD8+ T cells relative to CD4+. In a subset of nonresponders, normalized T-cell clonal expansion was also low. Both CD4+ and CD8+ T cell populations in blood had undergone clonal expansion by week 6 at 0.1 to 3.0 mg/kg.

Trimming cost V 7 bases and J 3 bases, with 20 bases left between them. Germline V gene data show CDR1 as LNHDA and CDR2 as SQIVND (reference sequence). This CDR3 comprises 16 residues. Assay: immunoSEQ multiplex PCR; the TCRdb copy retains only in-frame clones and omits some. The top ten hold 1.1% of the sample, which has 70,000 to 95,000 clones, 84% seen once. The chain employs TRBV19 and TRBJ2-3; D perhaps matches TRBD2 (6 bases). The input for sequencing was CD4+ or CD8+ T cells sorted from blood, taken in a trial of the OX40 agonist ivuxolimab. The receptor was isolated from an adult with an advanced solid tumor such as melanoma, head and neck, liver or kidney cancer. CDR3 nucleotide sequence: TGTGCCAGTACCTCAACCATCGGGGGTTGGACAGATACGCAGTATTTT. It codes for CASTSTIGGWTDTQYF.